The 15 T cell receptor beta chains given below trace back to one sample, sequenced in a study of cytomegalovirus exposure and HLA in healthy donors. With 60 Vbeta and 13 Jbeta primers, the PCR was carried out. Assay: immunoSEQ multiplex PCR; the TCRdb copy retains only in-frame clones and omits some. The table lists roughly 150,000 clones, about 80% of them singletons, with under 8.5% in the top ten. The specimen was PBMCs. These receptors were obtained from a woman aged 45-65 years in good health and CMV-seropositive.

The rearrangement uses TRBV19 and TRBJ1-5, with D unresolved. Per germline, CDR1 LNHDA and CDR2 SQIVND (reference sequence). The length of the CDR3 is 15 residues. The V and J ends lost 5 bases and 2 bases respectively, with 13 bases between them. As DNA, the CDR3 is TGTGCCAGTAGTTGGTCCGGGGTTGGCAATCAGCCCCAGCATTTT. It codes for CASSWSGVGNQPQHF.

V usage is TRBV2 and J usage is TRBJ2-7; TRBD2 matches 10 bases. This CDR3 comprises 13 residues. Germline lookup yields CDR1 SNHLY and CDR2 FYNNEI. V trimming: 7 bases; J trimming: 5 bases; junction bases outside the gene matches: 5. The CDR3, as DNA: TGTGCCAGCAAGATAGCGGGGGGAAACGAGCAGTACTTC. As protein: CASKIAGGNEQYF.

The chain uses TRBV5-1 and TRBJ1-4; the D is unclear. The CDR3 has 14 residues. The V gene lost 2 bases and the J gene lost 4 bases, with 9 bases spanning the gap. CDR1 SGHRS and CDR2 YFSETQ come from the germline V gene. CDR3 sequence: CASSFSALNEKLFF. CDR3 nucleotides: TGCGCCAGCAGCTTCTCTGCGCTTAATGAAAAACTGTTTTTT.

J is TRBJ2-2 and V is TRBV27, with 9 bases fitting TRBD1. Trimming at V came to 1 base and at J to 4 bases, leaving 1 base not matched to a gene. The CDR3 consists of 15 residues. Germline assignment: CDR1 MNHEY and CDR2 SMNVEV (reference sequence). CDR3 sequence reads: CASSLWTGVTGELFF. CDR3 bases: TGTGCCAGCAGTTTATGGACAGGGGTCACCGGGGAGCTGTTTTTT.

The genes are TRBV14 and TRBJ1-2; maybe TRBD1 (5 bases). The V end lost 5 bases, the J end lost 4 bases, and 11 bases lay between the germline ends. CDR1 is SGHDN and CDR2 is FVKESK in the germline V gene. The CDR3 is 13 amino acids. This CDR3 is CASSLADIYGYTF. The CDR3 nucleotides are TGTGCCAGCAGCTTAGCGGACATCTATGGCTACACCTTC. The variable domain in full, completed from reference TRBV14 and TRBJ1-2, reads EAGVTQFPSHSVIEKGQTVTLRCDPISGHDNLYWYRRVMGKEIKFLLHFVKESKQDESGMPNNRFLAERTGGTYSTLKVQPAELEDSGVYFCASSLADIYGYTFGSGTRLTVV.

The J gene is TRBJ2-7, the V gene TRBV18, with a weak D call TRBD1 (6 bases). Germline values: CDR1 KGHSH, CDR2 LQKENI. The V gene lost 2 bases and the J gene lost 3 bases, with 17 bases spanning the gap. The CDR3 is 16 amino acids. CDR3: CASSPGGLTGSYEQYF. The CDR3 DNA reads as TGTGCCAGCTCACCAGGAGGCCTTACAGGGAGCTACGAGCAGTACTTC.

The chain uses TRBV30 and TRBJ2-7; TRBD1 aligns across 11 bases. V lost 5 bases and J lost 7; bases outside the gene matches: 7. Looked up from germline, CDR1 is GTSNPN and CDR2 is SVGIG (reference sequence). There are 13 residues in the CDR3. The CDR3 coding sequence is TGTGCCTGGGACGGGGGGGACAGGGGGGAGCAGTACTTC. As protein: CAWDGGDRGEQYF.

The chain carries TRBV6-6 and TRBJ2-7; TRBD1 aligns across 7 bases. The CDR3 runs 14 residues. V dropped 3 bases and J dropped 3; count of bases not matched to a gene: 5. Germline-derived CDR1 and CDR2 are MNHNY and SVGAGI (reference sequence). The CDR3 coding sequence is TGTGCCAGCAGTTATCAGACAGGGAGCTACGAGCAGTACTTC. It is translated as CASSYQTGSYEQYF.

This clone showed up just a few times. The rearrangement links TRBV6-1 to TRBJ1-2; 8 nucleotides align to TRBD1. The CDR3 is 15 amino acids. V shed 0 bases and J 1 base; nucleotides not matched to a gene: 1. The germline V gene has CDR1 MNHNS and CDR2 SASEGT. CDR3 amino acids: CASSEARGLNYGYTF. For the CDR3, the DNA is TGTGCCAGCAGTGAAGCCAGGGGGCTTAACTATGGCTACACCTTC.

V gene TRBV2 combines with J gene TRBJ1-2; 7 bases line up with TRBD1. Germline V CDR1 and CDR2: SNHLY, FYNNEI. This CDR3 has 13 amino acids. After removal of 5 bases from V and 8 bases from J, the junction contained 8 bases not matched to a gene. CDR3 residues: CASSPPGQRGYTF. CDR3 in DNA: TGTGCCAGCAGTCCCCCGGGACAGCGCGGCTACACCTTC.

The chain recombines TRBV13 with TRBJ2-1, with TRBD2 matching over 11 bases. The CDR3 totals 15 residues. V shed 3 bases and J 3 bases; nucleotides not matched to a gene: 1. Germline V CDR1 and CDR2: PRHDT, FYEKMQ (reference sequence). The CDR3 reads CASSFTSGGYNEQFF. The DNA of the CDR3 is TGTGCCAGCAGCTTCACTAGCGGGGGCTACAATGAGCAGTTCTTC. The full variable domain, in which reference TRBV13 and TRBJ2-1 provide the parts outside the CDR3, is AAGVIQSPRHLIKEKRETATLKCYPIPRHDTVYWYQQGPGQDPQFLISFYEKMQSDKGSIPDRFSAQQFSDYHSELNMSSLELGDSALYFCASSFTSGGYNEQFFGPGTRLTVL.

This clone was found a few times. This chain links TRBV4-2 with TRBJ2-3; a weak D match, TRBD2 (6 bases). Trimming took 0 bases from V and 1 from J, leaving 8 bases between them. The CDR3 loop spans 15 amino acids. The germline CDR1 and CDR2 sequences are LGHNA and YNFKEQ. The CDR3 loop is CASSQEPGGTDTQYF. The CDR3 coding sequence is TGTGCCAGCAGCCAAGAACCGGGGGGCACAGATACGCAGTATTTT.

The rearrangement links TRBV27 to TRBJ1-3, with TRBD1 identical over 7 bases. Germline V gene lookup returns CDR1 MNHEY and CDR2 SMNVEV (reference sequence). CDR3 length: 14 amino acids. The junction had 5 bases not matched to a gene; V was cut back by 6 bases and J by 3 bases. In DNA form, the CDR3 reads TGTGCCAGCAGACTAACAGGGGTTGGAAACACCATATATTTT. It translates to CASRLTGVGNTIYF.

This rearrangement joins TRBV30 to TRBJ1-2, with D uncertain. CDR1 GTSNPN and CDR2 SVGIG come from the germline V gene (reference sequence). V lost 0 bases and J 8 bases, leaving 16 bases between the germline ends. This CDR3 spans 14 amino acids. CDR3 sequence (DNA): TGTGCCTGGAGTGTACGTCGGGGTACTAGCGGCTACACCTTC. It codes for CAWSVRRGTSGYTF.

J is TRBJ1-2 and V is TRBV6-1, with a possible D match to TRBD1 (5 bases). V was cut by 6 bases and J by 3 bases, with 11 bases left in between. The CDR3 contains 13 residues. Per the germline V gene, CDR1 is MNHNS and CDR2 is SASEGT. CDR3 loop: CASSPDSYYGYTF. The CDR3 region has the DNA TGTGCCAGCAGCCCCGACAGCTACTATGGCTACACCTTC.